This T cell receptor (beta chain) was identified during a study of blood T cells in healthy people across ages. Through a sample-barcoded 5' primer and a J-beta primer mix, a second PCR was run for roughly 7 to 11 cycles. In TCRdb, the 5' RACE reads were re-called with MiXCR into one record per CDR3 protein. The data show 1,100,000 or so distinct CDR3 sequences, 35% to 55% seen once. Those donating, healthy Caucasian individuals from Russia, were aged 6 to 90. Material for sequencing was blood. This clonotype was sampled from a woman aged 60-75 years in good health.

The CDR3 here is CSAFLGLAGYNEQFF. CDR3 in DNA: TGCAGTGCTTTCCTGGGACTAGCTGGCTACAATGAGCAGTTCTTC. The chain combines TRBV20-1 with TRBJ2-1, with 9 bases identical to TRBD2. CDR1 is DFQATT, CDR2 SNEGSKA, per germline (reference sequence). Germline trimming cut 5 bases from V and 3 bases from J; bases unmatched to any gene: 8. The CDR3 has 15 amino acids.